This TCR beta chain emerged from a study of metastatic and nonmetastatic thyroid tumors. Broader study findings: TCR beta diversity was reportedly significantly higher in malignant thyroid tumors than benign nodules, in blood and tumor.

CDR1 is DFQATT and CDR2 is SNEGSKA in the germline V gene (reference sequence). This CDR3 is built from 15 residues. The J segment lost 2 bases and the V segment lost 6 bases, leaving 10 bases of the junction unmatched. The entire patient cohort was treatment-naive prior to thyroid surgery. For this clone: Its target is not known.

With MiXCR, TCRdb called clones anew from the PCR reads. Altogether about 39,000 clones are present, approximately 20% being singletons, with the ten largest covering roughly 13%. This chain connects TRBV20-1 to TRBJ2-5; 9 bases are shared with TRBD2. This receptor was obtained from a female donor with papillary thyroid cancer or a benign thyroid nodule (not recorded which). Some clones in this sample may be carry-over from other donors' samples. The sequenced sample consisted of tumor tissue. The CDR3 is CSAERGADNQETQYF. The CDR3 nucleotides are TGCAGTGCGGAGCGGGGGGCGGATAATCAAGAGACCCAGTACTTC.